The sequence of this TCR beta chain was determined in a study of PD-L1 blockade in urothelial cancer. On the study more broadly: The researchers analyzed blood 3 weeks (second dose) and 6 weeks after treatment start. A median blood sample held approximately 150,000 T cells and tens of thousands of unique TCRs. Findings of the study overall: Tumor-associated blood clones were expanded more by durable-benefit patients at 3 weeks.

On this clone: Its antigen is not known.

Repertoires were generated with immunoSEQ multiplex PCR, while TCRdb's copy carries only in-frame clones and drops some. The sample contains 130,000 or so clones, approximately 84% of which appear only once. The CDR3 loop spans 13 amino acids. The germline gives CDR1 MNHEY, CDR2 SMNVEV (reference sequence). V lost 0 bases and J 5 bases, leaving 8 bases between the germline ends. Regarding time point: pretreatment peripheral blood. Locally advanced or metastatic urothelial carcinoma affected the patients. The specimen comprised PBMCs, sampled around atezolizumab (anti-PD-L1) treatment. The genes are TRBV27 and TRBJ2-7, with D possibly matching TRBD2 (7 bases). The sequence came from a middle-aged man with urothelial cancer. DNA for the CDR3: TGTGCCAGCAGTTTATCGGGGGGGCACGAGCAGTACTTC. This encodes CASSLSGGHEQYF.